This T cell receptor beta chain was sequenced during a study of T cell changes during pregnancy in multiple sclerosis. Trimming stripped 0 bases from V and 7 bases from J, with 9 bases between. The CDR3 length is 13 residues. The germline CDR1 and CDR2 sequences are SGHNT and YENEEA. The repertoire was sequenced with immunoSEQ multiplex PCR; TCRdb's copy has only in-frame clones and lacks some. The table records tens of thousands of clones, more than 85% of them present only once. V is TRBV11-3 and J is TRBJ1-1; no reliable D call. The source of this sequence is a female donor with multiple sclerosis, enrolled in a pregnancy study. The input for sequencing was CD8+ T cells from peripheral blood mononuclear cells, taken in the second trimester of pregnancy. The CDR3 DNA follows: TGTGCCAGCAGCTTAGATCACGCAGGTGAAGCTTTCTTT. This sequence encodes CASSLDHAGEAFF.